Below, 17 T cell receptor beta chains from the same sample are listed, as sequenced in a study of blood T cell repertoires in COVID-19 (dated by TCRdb to 2020 to 2021). Preparation of the library involved the immunoSEQ multiplex PCR assay. Entries here come from immuneACCESS through TCRdb and include only in-frame sequences with V and J called. Some clones fail to appear in such tables; in the studies checked, an unresolved V gene covers under half of the shortfall, and the cause of the remainder is unknown. The sample table shows some 410,000 clones, and around nine tenths are seen once. Of the sample, more than 0.85% is held by the ten largest clones. Input material: PBMCs or T cells enriched from blood (not recorded which). The source is a woman in her twenties or thirties with acute COVID-19.

This clone was counted between two and nine times. This chain connects TRBV27 to TRBJ1-5; TRBD1 matches 8 bases. The germline V gene has CDR1 MNHEY and CDR2 SMNVEV (reference sequence). The J segment lost 6 bases and the V segment lost 3 bases, leaving 10 bases of the junction unmatched. This CDR3 is 16 amino acids long. The CDR3 region is CASSFWSGGAIQPQHF. Written as DNA, the CDR3 is TGTGCCAGCAGTTTTTGGTCAGGGGGCGCGATTCAGCCCCAGCATTTT.

The rearrangement links TRBV19 to TRBJ2-2; TRBD2 matches 9 bases. There are 16 residues in the CDR3. CDR1 is LNHDA and CDR2 is SQIVND in the germline V gene (reference sequence). The ends lost 8 bases at V and 7 bases at J; junction bases unmatched: 14. The CDR3 DNA follows: TGTGCCAGTCACCGACTGGCGGGGGGGAAGCGCGGGGAGCTGTTTTTT. This sequence encodes CASHRLAGGKRGELFF.

The chain is built from TRBV5-1 and TRBJ1-2; D is ambiguous. V lost 2 bases, J lost 7 bases, and 9 bases lay in between. This CDR3 is 12 amino acids long. Germline V lookup: CDR1 SGHRS, CDR2 YFSETQ. CDR3 DNA: TGCGCCAGCAGCTTCGGAGGGTCTGGCTACACCTTC. It specifies CASSFGGSGYTF.

The chain uses TRBV2 and TRBJ1-1; maybe TRBD1 (5 bases). The CDR3 totals 14 residues. Between the trimmed V and J ends, which lost 4 bases and 2 bases, there was a span of 11 bases. Germline CDR1 and CDR2: SNHLY and FYNNEI. The CDR3 nucleotides read TGTGCCAGCAGTGTCCCAGGGATAAACACTGAAGCTTTCTTT. This codes for CASSVPGINTEAFF.

The chain joins TRBV4-2 to TRBJ1-5; D uncertain. Germline assignment: CDR1 LGHNA and CDR2 YNFKEQ. This CDR3 contains 12 residues. V was trimmed by 3 bases and J by 7 bases, leaving 7 bases between them. This CDR3 reads CASSQDSQPQHF. In DNA form, the CDR3 reads TGTGCCAGCAGCCAGGACTCCCAGCCCCAGCATTTT.

This chain uses TRBV3-1 (or the pseudogene TRBV3-2) with TRBJ1-5, with D possibly TRBD1 on 5 matching bases. The CDR3 is made up of 16 amino acids. Germline CDR1 and CDR2: LGHDT and YNNKEL (reference sequence). V was cut by 0 bases and J by 4 bases, with 13 bases left in between. The CDR3 is CASSQDPGLWNQPQHF. The CDR3 DNA sequence: TGTGCCAGCAGCCAAGACCCAGGGCTTTGGAATCAGCCCCAGCATTTT.

The chain is built from TRBV28 and TRBJ2-7; the match to TRBD1 covers 8 bases. V shed 6 bases, J shed 4 bases, and the junction held 11 bases outside the gene matches. CDR1 and CDR2 from the germline V gene are MDHEN and SYDVKM. The length of the CDR3 is 15 residues. As DNA, the CDR3 is TGTGCCAGCAGACACGGACAGGGTATCTCGTACGAGCAGTACTTC. It translates to CASRHGQGISYEQYF.

A note on this clone: The sample has other DNA sequences that encode this CDR3 too. This chain joins TRBV7-3 and TRBJ2-3; D might be TRBD2 (6 bases). CDR1 SGHTA and CDR2 FQGTGA come from the germline V gene. This CDR3 comprises 15 residues. Trimming pared 5 bases from V and 0 bases from J, leaving 12 bases between. The CDR3 DNA sequence: TGTGCCAGCAGCCCCTCTGGGGGGAGCACAGATACGCAGTATTTT. This codes for CASSPSGGSTDTQYF. Complete variable domain (other parts from reference TRBV7-3 and TRBJ2-3): GAGVSQTPSNKVTEKGKYVELRCDPISGHTALYWYRQSLGQGPEFLIYFQGTGAADDSGLPNDRFFAVRPEGSVSTLKIQRTERGDSAVYLCASSPSGGSTDTQYFGPGTRLTVL.

The CDR3 spells CASSQDSWGRGRTEAFF. The CDR3 DNA sequence: TGTGCCAGCAGCCAAGATTCATGGGGCAGGGGGCGAACTGAAGCTTTCTTT. The chain combines TRBV3-1 (or the pseudogene TRBV3-2) with TRBJ1-1; 8 bases line up with TRBD1. Germline values: CDR1 LGHDT, CDR2 YNNKEL (reference sequence). After removal of 0 bases from V and 5 bases from J, the junction contained 11 bases not matched to a gene. The CDR3 is 17 amino acids.

This chain joins TRBV6-6 and TRBJ1-2; D might be TRBD1 (5 bases). CDR3 size: 14 residues. CDR1 and CDR2 (germline): MNHNY, SVGAGI (reference sequence). The V gene lost 3 bases and the J gene lost 2 bases, with 10 bases spanning the gap. CDR3 protein: CASSYGAGNYGYTF. The CDR3 DNA follows: TGTGCCAGCAGTTATGGTGCAGGGAACTATGGCTACACCTTC.

This clone was picked up a small number of times. The chain couples TRBV5-1 to TRBJ1-5; 10 bases are a match to TRBD1. The CDR3 totals 16 residues. J gave up 1 base and V 4 bases, and 5 bases lay outside the gene matches. The germline V gene has CDR1 SGHRS and CDR2 YFSETQ. CDR3: CASSPRQGASNQPQHF. CDR3 sequence (DNA): TGCGCCAGCAGCCCCAGACAGGGGGCGAGCAATCAGCCCCAGCATTTT.

This clone was detected only once. The junction departs from germline at one end; a sequencing error may be responsible. The V call is TRBV18, the J call TRBJ2-1, with 15 bases fitting TRBD2. Germline values: CDR1 KGHSH, CDR2 LQKENI. This CDR3 contains 17 residues. The chain's CDR3 is CTSSPRTSGGAFNEQFF. CDR3 coding DNA: TGTACCAGCTCACCAAGGACTAGCGGGGGGGCCTTCAATGAGCAGTTCTTC.

This chain uses TRBV5-6 with TRBJ2-1; TRBD2 might be the D (6 bases). The germline gives CDR1 SGHDT, CDR2 YYEEEE. V lost 3 bases and J 2 bases, leaving 9 bases between the germline ends. The CDR3 consists of 14 residues. CDR3 bases: TGTGCCAGCAGCTACGGGACTGCCTACAATGAGCAGTTCTTC. Encoded protein: CASSYGTAYNEQFF.

The chain couples TRBV9 to TRBJ1-3, with 7 bases lining up with TRBD1. CDR3 size: 14 residues. The germline V gene has CDR1 SGDLS and CDR2 YYNGEE. J lost 3 bases, V lost 5 bases, and 5 bases had no gene match. CDR3 in amino acids: CASSETGNGNTIYF. The CDR3 DNA reads as TGTGCCAGCAGTGAGACAGGGAATGGAAACACCATATATTTT.

This clone was seen only a few times. This chain uses TRBV27 with TRBJ1-5; TRBD1 matches at 8 bases. The CDR3 is 15 amino acids. Germline V lookup: CDR1 MNHEY, CDR2 SMNVEV (reference sequence). Unmatched junction bases numbered 8, after V lost 5 bases and J lost 5 bases. The DNA of the CDR3 is TGTGCCAGCAGTCCGGACAGGGAGTCGTATCAGCCCCAGCATTTT. Translation: CASSPDRESYQPQHF.

The chain employs TRBV7-2 and TRBJ1-4; D is unresolved. This CDR3 has 15 residues. CDR1 SGHTA and CDR2 FQGNSA come from the germline V gene. V was clipped by 1 base and J by 4 bases, with 10 bases between them. The CDR3 nucleotides read TGTGCCAGCAGCTTAGATCCGGGGTTTAATGAAAAACTGTTTTTT. Its translation is CASSLDPGFNEKLFF.

This chain joins TRBV5-6 and TRBJ2-1, with D tentatively TRBD1 (6 bases). Germline V gives CDR1 SGHDT, CDR2 YYEEEE. The CDR3 totals 14 residues. V gave up 7 bases and J gave up 4 bases, with 15 bases separating them. CDR3 DNA sequence: TGTGCCAGCGGCCCCGGGACAACGTACAATGAGCAGTTCTTC. Protein: CASGPGTTYNEQFF.